These 26 T cell receptor beta chains were sequenced from one sample in a study of cytomegalovirus exposure and HLA in healthy donors (dated by TCRdb to the late 2010s). The library was prepared using the immunoSEQ multiplex PCR assay. The multiplex PCR relied on a mix of 60 forward primers for TCR Vbeta segments and 13 reverse primers for TCR Jbeta segments. Here the immuneACCESS table is served through TCRdb, limited to in-frame sequences with V and J called. Missing clones are a known gap in these copies; in checked studies unresolved V genes cover under half, and the rest lacks a known reason. This sample comprises roughly 110,000 clones, 60% to 80% of them detected only once. 5% to 6% of the sample comes from the top ten. The specimen sequenced was PBMCs. Receptors originate from a woman in her thirties in good health and CMV-seropositive.

This clone occurred once. The chain combines TRBV27 with TRBJ2-3; D possibly corresponds to TRBD2 (6 bases). V was trimmed by 3 bases and J by 3 bases, leaving 13 bases between them. The germline CDR1 and CDR2 sequences are MNHEY and SMNVEV (reference sequence). The CDR3 is 15 amino acids. The CDR3 nucleotides read TGTGCCAGCAGTTTGTATAGCGGTTTTACAGATACGCAGTATTTT. Translation: CASSLYSGFTDTQYF.

V usage is TRBV18 and J usage is TRBJ1-1, with 7 positions matching TRBD1. Germline CDR1 reads KGHSH; CDR2 reads LQKENI. The CDR3 spans 14 residues. V gave up 5 bases and J gave up 0 bases; unmatched junction bases: 3. The CDR3 sequence is CASSDRAMNTEAFF. The CDR3 DNA is TGTGCCAGCTCAGACAGGGCCATGAACACTGAAGCTTTCTTT.

The rearrangement links TRBV19 to TRBJ2-7; 10 bases are shared with TRBD2. Trimming at V came to 4 bases and at J to 4 bases, leaving 10 bases not matched to a gene. The germline gives CDR1 LNHDA, CDR2 SQIVND (reference sequence). CDR3 length equals 16 residues. CDR3 coding DNA: TGTGCCAGTAGTAGACGGGGCGGGACTAGCGTTTACGAGCAGTACTTC. Residues: CASSRRGGTSVYEQYF. Combining the CDR3 with reference TRBV19 and TRBJ2-7 gives the whole variable domain DGGITQSPKYLFRKEGQNVTLSCEQNLNHDAMYWYRQDPGQGLRLIYYSQIVNDFQKGDIAEGYSVSREKKESFPLTVTSAQKNPTAFYLCASSRRGGTSVYEQYFGPGTRLTVT.

The chain employs TRBV27 and TRBJ1-1; D is uncertain. The CDR3 has 13 amino acids. The germline CDR1 and CDR2 sequences are MNHEY and SMNVEV (reference sequence). Trimming took 5 bases from V and 3 from J, leaving 10 bases between them. CDR3: CASSQTSDTEAFF. The DNA of the CDR3 is TGTGCCAGCAGTCAGACATCGGACACTGAAGCTTTCTTT.

This sequence joins TRBV2 and TRBJ1-2; 9 positions match TRBD1. CDR3 size: 17 residues. V gave up 6 bases and J gave up 1 base; unmatched junction bases: 12. Germline V CDR1 and CDR2: SNHLY, FYNNEI. The CDR3 DNA reads TGTGCCAGCAGCGCCAGTTGGTGGGACAGGGATAACTATGGCTACACCTTC. Protein product: CASSASWWDRDNYGYTF.

The rearrangement uses TRBV7-9 and TRBJ1-1; D remains ambiguous. This CDR3 spans 15 amino acids. Trimming left V 5 bases short and J 4 bases short, with 17 bases between. Germline CDR1 reads SEHNR; CDR2 reads FQNEAQ (reference sequence). CDR3 loop: CASSPEGSHRTEAFF. The CDR3 DNA reads TGTGCCAGCAGCCCAGAGGGCAGTCACCGCACTGAAGCTTTCTTT.

A remark on this clone: A junction boundary mismatches the germline segment, possibly from a read error. The genes are TRBV4-1 and TRBJ1-2; no definite D call. The CDR3 length is 14 residues. Germline V gene data show CDR1 as MGHRA and CDR2 as YSYEKL. CDR3 nucleotides: TGCGCCAGCAGCCAAACACTCCCTGACTACGGCTACACCTTC. Residues: CASSQTLPDYGYTF.

V gene TRBV11-3 combines with J gene TRBJ1-1, with TRBD1 matching over 9 bases. The trim removed 8 bases at V and 2 bases at J, leaving 6 bases unmatched. CDR1 and CDR2 (germline): SGHNT, YENEEA. This CDR3 has 14 residues. CDR3 sequence reads: CASRQGQGNTEAFF. The DNA of the CDR3 is TGTGCCAGCCGCCAGGGACAGGGCAACACTGAAGCTTTCTTT.

The chain has TRBV11-2 and TRBJ1-4; the D is unclear. The CDR3 has 15 amino acids. Germline lookup yields CDR1 SGHAT and CDR2 FQNNGV. Trimming left V 5 bases short and J 7 bases short, with 17 bases between. In DNA, the CDR3 is TGTGCCAGCAGCCCCCGGAGAGGTCGGGGTGAAAAACTGTTTTTT. It encodes CASSPRRGRGEKLFF.

The V and J genes are TRBV29-1 and TRBJ1-1; the match to TRBD1 covers 7 bases. Trimming at V came to 6 bases and at J to 9 bases, leaving 4 bases not matched to a gene. Germline CDR1 and CDR2: SQVTM and ANQGSEA. The CDR3 runs to 10 residues. DNA for the CDR3: TGCAGCGTAGGACAGGATCAAGCTTTCTTT. Protein: CSVGQDQAFF.

The rearrangement uses TRBV19 and TRBJ2-1; TRBD2 aligns across 7 bases. In germline, CDR1 is LNHDA, CDR2 SQIVND (reference sequence). The CDR3 is 14 amino acids. Trimming cost V 7 bases and J 3 bases; bases outside gene matches: 6. The CDR3 DNA is TGTGCCAGTATTGGGGAGGGCCGCTACAATGAGCAGTTCTTC. Amino acids: CASIGEGRYNEQFF.

This clone has only a few counts. V gene TRBV6-6 combines with J gene TRBJ1-5; no reliable D call. V lost 8 bases and J lost 4, with 9 bases in between. CDR1 is MNHNY and CDR2 is SVGAGI in the germline V gene (reference sequence). This CDR3 has 12 residues. The CDR3 here is CASEEKNQPQHF. CDR3 nucleotide sequence: TGTGCCAGCGAAGAGAAAAATCAGCCCCAGCATTTT.

This chain uses TRBV19 with TRBJ2-3; a weak D match, TRBD2 (6 bases). The germline V gene has CDR1 LNHDA and CDR2 SQIVND (reference sequence). Trimming pared 4 bases from V and 4 bases from J, leaving 15 bases between. CDR3 length: 15 amino acids. The CDR3 reads CASSKRESGADTQYF. DNA for the CDR3: TGTGCCAGTAGTAAACGGGAGTCGGGGGCAGATACGCAGTATTTT.

This clone has a single count. This chain links TRBV7-8 with TRBJ2-3; 10 bases are a match to TRBD2. Per the germline V gene, CDR1 is SGHVS and CDR2 is FQNEAQ. This CDR3 is 15 amino acids long. Unmatched junction bases numbered 8, after V lost 5 bases and J lost 6 bases. Here the CDR3 DNA reads TGTGCCAGCAGCCGCCTAGCGGGGGCTTGGGATACGCAGTATTTT. The encoded protein is CASSRLAGAWDTQYF.

This clone has more than one count but fewer than ten. V is TRBV2 and J is TRBJ1-1; 7 bases are a match to TRBD1. CDR3 size: 12 residues. V lost 6 bases and J lost 11; bases outside the gene matches: 9. CDR1 SNHLY and CDR2 FYNNEI come from the germline V gene. Written as DNA, the CDR3 is TGTGCCAGCAGCGGGGACAGAGGACGGGCTTTCTTT. Translated, it gives CASSGDRGRAFF.

The chain is built from TRBV7-3 and TRBJ2-3, with TRBD2 identical over 7 bases. Germline V gene data show CDR1 as SGHTA and CDR2 as FQGTGA. Trimming took 5 bases from V and 2 from J; bases not matched to a gene: 19. This CDR3 spans 19 amino acids. The CDR3 here is CASSITPFRASGDTDTQYF. Written as DNA, the CDR3 is TGTGCCAGCAGCATCACACCCTTTAGGGCTAGCGGTGACACAGATACGCAGTATTTT.

Of note for this clone: A much larger clone is a single base away; this may be a read error. V is TRBV6-6 and J is TRBJ2-7; D unresolved. Deletions cut 2 bases from V and 3 bases from J, with 2 bases between. The germline V gene has CDR1 MNHNY and CDR2 SVGAGI (reference sequence). The CDR3 has 11 residues. CDR3 bases: TGTGCCAGCAGTTACCTCTACGAGCAGTACTTC. Its protein is CASSYLYEQYF.

A word on this clone: Compared with germline, one end of the junction differs, possibly owing to a read error. V gene TRBV12-5 combines with J gene TRBJ2-7; D perhaps matches TRBD1 (6 bases). Per the germline V gene, CDR1 is LGHNT and CDR2 is FRNRAP. The CDR3 runs to 10 residues. The CDR3 is CPLLGRDTYF. The CDR3 DNA reads TGCCCTCTCTTGGGTCGGGACACCTACTTC.

The chain links TRBV5-1 to TRBJ2-2; D ambiguous. Trimming took off 0 bases at V and 1 base at J, with 25 bases between the two ends. Germline CDR1 reads SGHRS; CDR2 reads YFSETQ. The CDR3 contains 21 residues. The CDR3 spells CASSLVFGGGSTLGNTGELFF. In DNA, the CDR3 is TGCGCCAGCAGCTTGGTGTTCGGCGGCGGCTCTACTCTAGGGAACACCGGGGAGCTGTTTTTT.

V and J are TRBV7-9 and TRBJ2-7; no reliable D call. CDR3 length: 13 residues. Germline V gene lookup returns CDR1 SEHNR and CDR2 FQNEAQ (reference sequence). V was clipped by 5 bases and J by 2 bases, with 10 bases between them. Here the CDR3 reads CASSLSTAYEQYF. The CDR3 DNA sequence: TGTGCCAGCAGCCTTAGTACAGCCTACGAGCAGTACTTC.

The V and J genes are TRBV5-1 and TRBJ1-1, with D perhaps matching TRBD1 (6 bases). This CDR3 has 14 amino acids. V was clipped by 7 bases and J by 1 base, with 14 bases between them. CDR1 is SGHRS, CDR2 YFSETQ, per germline. This chain's CDR3 is CASRTLTGNTEAFF. The CDR3 DNA reads as TGCGCCAGCCGGACCCTGACAGGGAACACTGAAGCTTTCTTT. Full variable domain (remainder filled in from reference TRBV5-1 and TRBJ1-1): KAGVTQTPRYLIKTRGQQVTLSCSPISGHRSVSWYQQTPGQGLQFLFEYFSETQRNKGNFPGRFSGRQFSNSRSEMNVSTLELGDSALYLCASRTLTGNTEAFFGQGTRLTVV.

This clone has only a few counts. Here the CDR3 reads CASSPSGGFDYGYTF. The CDR3 DNA reads as TGTGCCAGCTCACCCTCCGGGGGGTTTGACTATGGCTACACCTTC. This rearrangement joins TRBV18 to TRBJ1-2; possible D gene TRBD1, 5 bases. Trimming took off 3 bases at V and 3 bases at J, with 14 bases between the two ends. Per germline, CDR1 KGHSH and CDR2 LQKENI. The CDR3 sequence is 15 residues long.

The V gene is TRBV7-2, the J gene TRBJ1-1; a weak D match, TRBD1 (5 bases). V shed 5 bases and J shed 5 bases, with 21 bases lying between them. CDR1 and CDR2 from the germline V gene are SGHTA and FQGNSA. CDR3 length: 16 amino acids. The CDR3: CASSLLGGDLSTEAFF. The CDR3, as DNA: TGTGCCAGCAGCCTCCTCGGGGGAGATCTCAGTACTGAAGCTTTCTTT.

The CDR3 region is CASSLGAQRDRVVTDTQYF. The CDR3 nucleotides are TGCGCCAGCAGCTTAGGGGCACAGAGAGACAGAGTTGTCACAGATACGCAGTATTTT. The V call is TRBV5-1, the J call TRBJ2-3, with TRBD1 as a possible D gene (5 bases). CDR1 and CDR2 (germline): SGHRS, YFSETQ. The CDR3 has 19 residues. Trimming took 2 bases from V and 2 from J, leaving 24 bases between them.

This sequence joins TRBV30 and TRBJ2-5, with no clear D. The J call is doubtful: the DNA matches TRBJ2-7 better. Per germline, CDR1 GTSNPN and CDR2 SVGIG (reference sequence). This CDR3 is 13 amino acids long. DNA of the CDR3: TGTGCCTGGAGTGTTGCGGCCCTCTACGAGCAGTACTTC. Its translation is CAWSVAALYEQYF.

This chain uses TRBV7-9 with TRBJ2-7, with 8 positions matching TRBD1. CDR3 length: 14 amino acids. V dropped 5 bases and J dropped 2; count of bases not matched to a gene: 5. Germline lookup yields CDR1 SEHNR and CDR2 FQNEAQ (reference sequence). CDR3 bases: TGTGCCAGCAGCCTGGACAGGGTCCCCTACGAGCAGTACTTC. Translation gives CASSLDRVPYEQYF.